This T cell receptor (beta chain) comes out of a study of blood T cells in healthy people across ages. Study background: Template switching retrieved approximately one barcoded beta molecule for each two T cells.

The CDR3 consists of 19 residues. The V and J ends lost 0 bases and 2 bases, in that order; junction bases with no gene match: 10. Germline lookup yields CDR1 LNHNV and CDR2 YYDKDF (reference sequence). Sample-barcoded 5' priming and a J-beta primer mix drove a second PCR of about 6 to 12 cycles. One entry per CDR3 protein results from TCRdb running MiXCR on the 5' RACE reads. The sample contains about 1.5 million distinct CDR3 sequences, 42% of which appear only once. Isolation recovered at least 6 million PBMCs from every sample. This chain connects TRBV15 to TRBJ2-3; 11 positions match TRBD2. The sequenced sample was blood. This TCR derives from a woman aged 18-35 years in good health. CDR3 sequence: CATSRDGLAGGYYTDTQYF. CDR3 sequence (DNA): TGTGCCACCAGCAGAGATGGGCTAGCGGGGGGTTATTACACAGATACGCAGTATTTT.